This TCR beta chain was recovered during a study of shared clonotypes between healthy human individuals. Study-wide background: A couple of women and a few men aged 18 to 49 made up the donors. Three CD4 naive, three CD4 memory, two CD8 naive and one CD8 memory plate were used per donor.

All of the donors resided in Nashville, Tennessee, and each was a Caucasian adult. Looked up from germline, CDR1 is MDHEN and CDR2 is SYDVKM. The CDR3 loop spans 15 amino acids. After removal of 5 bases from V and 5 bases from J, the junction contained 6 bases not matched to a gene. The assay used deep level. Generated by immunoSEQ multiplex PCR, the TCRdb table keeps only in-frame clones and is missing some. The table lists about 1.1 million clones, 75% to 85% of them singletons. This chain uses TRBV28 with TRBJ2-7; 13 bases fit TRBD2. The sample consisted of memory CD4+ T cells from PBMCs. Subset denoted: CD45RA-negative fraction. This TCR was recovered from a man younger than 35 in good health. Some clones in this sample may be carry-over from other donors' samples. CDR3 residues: CASSLGLAGVNEQYF. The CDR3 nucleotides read TGTGCCAGCAGTCTTGGACTAGCGGGAGTGAACGAGCAGTACTTC.